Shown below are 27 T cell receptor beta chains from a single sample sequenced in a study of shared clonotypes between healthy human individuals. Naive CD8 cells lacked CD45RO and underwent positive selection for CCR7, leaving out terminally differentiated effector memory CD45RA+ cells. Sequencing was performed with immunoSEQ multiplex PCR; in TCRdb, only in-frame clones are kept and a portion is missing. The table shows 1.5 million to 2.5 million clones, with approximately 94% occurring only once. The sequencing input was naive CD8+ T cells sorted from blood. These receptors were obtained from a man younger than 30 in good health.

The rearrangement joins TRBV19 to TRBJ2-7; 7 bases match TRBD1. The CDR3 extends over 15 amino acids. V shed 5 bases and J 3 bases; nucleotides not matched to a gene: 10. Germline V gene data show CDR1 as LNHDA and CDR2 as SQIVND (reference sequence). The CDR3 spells CASSPGQAWGYEQYF. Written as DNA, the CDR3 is TGTGCCAGTAGTCCCGGACAGGCCTGGGGCTACGAGCAGTACTTC.

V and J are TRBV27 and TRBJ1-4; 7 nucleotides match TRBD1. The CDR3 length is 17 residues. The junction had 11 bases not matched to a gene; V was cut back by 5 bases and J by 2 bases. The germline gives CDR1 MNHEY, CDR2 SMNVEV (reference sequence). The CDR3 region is CASSVTGVRGTNEKLFF. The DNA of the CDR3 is TGTGCCAGCAGTGTTACAGGGGTACGAGGTACTAATGAAAAACTGTTTTTT.

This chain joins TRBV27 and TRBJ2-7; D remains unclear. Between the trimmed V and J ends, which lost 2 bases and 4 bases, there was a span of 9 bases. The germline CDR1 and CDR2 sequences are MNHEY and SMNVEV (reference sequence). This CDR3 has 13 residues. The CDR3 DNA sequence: TGTGCCAGCAGTTTAATTTCGGAATACGAGCAGTACTTC. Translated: CASSLISEYEQYF.

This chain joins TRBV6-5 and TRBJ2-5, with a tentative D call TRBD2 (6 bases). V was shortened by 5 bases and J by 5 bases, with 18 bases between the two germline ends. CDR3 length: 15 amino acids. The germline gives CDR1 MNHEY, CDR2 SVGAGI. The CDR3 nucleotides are TGTGCCAGCAGTCGGACTCCGGGACTCCGGGAGACCCAGTACTTC. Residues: CASSRTPGLRETQYF.

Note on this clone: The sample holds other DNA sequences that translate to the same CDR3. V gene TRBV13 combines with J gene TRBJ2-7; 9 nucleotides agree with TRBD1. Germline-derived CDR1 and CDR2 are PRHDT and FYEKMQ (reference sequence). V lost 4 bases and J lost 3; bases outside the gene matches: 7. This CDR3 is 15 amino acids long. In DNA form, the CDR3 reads TGTGCCAGCAGCTCGTCCGGGACAGGGAGCTACGAGCAGTACTTC. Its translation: CASSSSGTGSYEQYF.

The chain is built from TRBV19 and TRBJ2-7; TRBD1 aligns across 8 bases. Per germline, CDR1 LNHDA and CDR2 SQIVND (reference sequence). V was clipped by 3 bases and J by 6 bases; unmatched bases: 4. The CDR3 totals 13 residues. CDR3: CASSMGQESEQYF. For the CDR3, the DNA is TGTGCCAGTAGTATGGGACAGGAGTCCGAGCAGTACTTC.

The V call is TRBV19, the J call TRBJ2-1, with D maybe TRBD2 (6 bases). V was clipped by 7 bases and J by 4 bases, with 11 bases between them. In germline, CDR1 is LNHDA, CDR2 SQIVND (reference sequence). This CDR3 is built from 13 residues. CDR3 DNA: TGTGCCAGTATGGGACTGGATTACAATGAGCAGTTCTTC. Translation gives CASMGLDYNEQFF.

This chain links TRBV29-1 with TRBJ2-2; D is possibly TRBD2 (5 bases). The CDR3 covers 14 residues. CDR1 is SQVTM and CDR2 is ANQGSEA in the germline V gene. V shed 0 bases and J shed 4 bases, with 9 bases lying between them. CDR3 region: CSVEESRGTGELFF. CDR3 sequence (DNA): TGCAGCGTTGAAGAGAGTCGGGGCACCGGGGAGCTGTTTTTT.

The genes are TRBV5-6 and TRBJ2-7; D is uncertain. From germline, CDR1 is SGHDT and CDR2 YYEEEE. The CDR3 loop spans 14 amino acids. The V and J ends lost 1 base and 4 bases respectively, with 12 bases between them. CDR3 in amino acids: CASSLFEEQYEQYF. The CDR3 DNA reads TGTGCCAGCAGCTTGTTCGAGGAACAGTACGAGCAGTACTTC.

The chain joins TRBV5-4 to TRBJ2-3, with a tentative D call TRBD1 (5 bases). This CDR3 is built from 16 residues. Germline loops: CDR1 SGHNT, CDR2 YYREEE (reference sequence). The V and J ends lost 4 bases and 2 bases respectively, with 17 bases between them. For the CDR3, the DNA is TGTGCCAGCAGCGCTCTAGTAATTGGGGCCACAGATACGCAGTATTTT. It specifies CASSALVIGATDTQYF.

The CDR3 protein is CASSLLWAGNRLEQTQYF. The CDR3 nucleotides read TGTGCCAGCAGCTTACTCTGGGCAGGGAATAGATTGGAGCAGACCCAGTACTTC. This chain connects TRBV7-8 to TRBJ2-5; tentatively, D is TRBD1 (5 bases). This CDR3 contains 18 residues. The V end lost 2 bases, the J end lost 6 bases, and 25 bases lay between the germline ends. The V gene's germline CDR1 is SGHVS and CDR2 FQNEAQ.

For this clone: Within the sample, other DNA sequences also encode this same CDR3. CDR3 nucleotide sequence: TGTGCCAGCAGCCTCGTCGGGGGGAACACTGAAGCTTTCTTT. Residues: CASSLVGGNTEAFF. The rearrangement uses TRBV27 and TRBJ1-1; possibly TRBD1 for D (5 bases). The length of the CDR3 is 14 residues. V was clipped by 6 bases and J by 1 base, with 12 bases between them. The V gene's germline CDR1 is MNHEY and CDR2 SMNVEV (reference sequence).

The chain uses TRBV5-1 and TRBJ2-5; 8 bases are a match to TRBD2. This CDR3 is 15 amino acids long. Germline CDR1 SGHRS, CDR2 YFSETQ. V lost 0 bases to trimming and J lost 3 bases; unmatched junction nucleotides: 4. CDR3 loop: CASSLEGLGKETQYF. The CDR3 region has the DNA TGCGCCAGCAGCTTGGAGGGACTAGGGAAAGAGACCCAGTACTTC.

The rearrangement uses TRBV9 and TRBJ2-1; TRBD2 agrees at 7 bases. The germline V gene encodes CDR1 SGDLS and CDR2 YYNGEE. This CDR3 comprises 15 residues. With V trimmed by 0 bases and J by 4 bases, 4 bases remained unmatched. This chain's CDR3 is CASSVALAEYNEQFF. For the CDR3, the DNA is TGTGCCAGCAGCGTAGCCCTAGCGGAGTACAATGAGCAGTTCTTC. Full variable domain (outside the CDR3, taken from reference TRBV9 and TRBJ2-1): DSGVTQTPKHLITATGQRVTLRCSPRSGDLSVYWYQQSLDQGLQFLIQYYNGEERAKGNILERFSAQQFPDLHSELNLSSLELGDSALYFCASSVALAEYNEQFFGPGTRLTVL.

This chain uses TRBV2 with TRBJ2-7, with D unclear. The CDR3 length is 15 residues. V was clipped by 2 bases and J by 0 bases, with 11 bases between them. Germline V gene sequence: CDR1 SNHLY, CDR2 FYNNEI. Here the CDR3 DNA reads TGTGCCAGCAGTGAATTACCACAGAGCTCCTACGAGCAGTACTTC. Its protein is CASSELPQSSYEQYF. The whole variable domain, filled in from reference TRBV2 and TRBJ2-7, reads EPEVTQTPSHQVTQMGQEVILRCVPISNHLYFYWYRQILGQKVEFLVSFYNNEISEKSEIFDDQFSVERPDGSNFTLKIRSTKLEDSAMYFCASSELPQSSYEQYFGPGTRLTVT.

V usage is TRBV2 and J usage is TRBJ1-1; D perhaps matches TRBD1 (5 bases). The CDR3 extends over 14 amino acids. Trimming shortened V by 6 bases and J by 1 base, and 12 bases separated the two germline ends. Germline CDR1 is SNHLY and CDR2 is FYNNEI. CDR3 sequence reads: CASRVGGTNTEAFF. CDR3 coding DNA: TGTGCCAGCAGGGTGGGGGGGACGAACACTGAAGCTTTCTTT.

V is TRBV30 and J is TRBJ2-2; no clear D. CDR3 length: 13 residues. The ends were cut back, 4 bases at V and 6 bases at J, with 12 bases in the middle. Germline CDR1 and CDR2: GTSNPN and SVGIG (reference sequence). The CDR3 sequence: CAWTGPGAGELFF. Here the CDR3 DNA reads TGTGCCTGGACGGGCCCGGGCGCCGGGGAGCTGTTTTTT. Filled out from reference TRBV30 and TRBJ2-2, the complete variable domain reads SQTIHQWPATLVQPVGSPLSLECTVEGTSNPNLYWYRQAAGRGLQLLFYSVGIGQISSEVPQNLSASRPQDRQFILSSKKLLLSDSGFYLCAWTGPGAGELFFGEGSRLTVL.

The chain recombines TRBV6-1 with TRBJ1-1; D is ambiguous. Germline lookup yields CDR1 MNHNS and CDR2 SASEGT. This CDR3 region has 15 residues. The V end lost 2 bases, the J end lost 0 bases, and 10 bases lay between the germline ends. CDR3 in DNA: TGTGCCAGCAGTGAATATGCCGGCATGAACACTGAAGCTTTCTTT. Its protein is CASSEYAGMNTEAFF.

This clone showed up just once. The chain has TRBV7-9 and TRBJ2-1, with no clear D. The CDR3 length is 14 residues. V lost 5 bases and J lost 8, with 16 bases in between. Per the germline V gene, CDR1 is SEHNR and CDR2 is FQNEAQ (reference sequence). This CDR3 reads CASSPPFKADEQFF. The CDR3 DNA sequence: TGTGCCAGCAGCCCCCCCTTTAAGGCCGATGAGCAGTTCTTC.

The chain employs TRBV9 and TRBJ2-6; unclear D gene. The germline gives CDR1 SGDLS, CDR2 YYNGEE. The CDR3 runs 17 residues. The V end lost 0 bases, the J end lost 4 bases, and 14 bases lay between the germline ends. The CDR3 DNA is TGTGCCAGCAGCGTAGCAGGTCCCCATGGGGGGGCCAACGTCCTGACTTTC. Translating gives CASSVAGPHGGANVLTF.

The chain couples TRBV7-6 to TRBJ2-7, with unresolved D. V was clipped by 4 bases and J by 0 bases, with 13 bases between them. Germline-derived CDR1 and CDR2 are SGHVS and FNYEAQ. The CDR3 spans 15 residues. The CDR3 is CASSSFRPSSYEQYF. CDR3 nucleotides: TGTGCCAGCAGCTCGTTCCGGCCGAGCTCCTACGAGCAGTACTTC.

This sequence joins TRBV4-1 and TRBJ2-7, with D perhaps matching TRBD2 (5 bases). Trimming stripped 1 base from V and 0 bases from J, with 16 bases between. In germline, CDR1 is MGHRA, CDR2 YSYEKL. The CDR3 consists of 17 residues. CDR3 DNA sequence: TGCGCCAGCAGCCAAGCTTTAGAGGGCCCTAACTCCTACGAGCAGTACTTC. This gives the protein CASSQALEGPNSYEQYF.

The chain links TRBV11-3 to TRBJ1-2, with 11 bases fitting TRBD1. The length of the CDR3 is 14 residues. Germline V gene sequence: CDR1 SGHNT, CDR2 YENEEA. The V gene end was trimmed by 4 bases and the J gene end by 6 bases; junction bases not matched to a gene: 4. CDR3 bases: TGTGCCAGCAGCTCCGGACAGGGGGCAGATGGCTACACCTTC. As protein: CASSSGQGADGYTF.

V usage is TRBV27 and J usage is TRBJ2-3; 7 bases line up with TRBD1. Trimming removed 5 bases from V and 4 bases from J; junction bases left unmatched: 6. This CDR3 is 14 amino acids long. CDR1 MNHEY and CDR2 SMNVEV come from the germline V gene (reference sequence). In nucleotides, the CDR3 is TGTGCCAGCAGTCTTGAGGGACAGCCAGATACGCAGTATTTT. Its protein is CASSLEGQPDTQYF.

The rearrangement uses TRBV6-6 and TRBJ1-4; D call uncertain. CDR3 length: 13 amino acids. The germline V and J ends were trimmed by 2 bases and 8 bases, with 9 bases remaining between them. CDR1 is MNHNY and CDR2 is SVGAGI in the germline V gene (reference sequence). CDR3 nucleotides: TGTGCCAGCAGTTACCCCCCTGACGAAAAACTGTTTTTT. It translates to CASSYPPDEKLFF.

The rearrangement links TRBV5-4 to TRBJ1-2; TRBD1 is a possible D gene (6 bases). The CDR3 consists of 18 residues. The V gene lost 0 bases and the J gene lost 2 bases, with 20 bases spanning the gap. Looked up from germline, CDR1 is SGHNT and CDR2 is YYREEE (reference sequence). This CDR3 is CASSLEPTGPRRNYGYTF. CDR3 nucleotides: TGTGCCAGCAGCTTGGAACCAACAGGGCCCAGAAGAAACTATGGCTACACCTTC.

CDR3 coding DNA: TGCAGCGTTGCTTTAGGGATCTATGGCTACACCTTC. Amino acid sequence: CSVALGIYGYTF. The J gene is TRBJ1-2, the V gene TRBV29-1; D uncertain. Germline CDR1 SQVTM, CDR2 ANQGSEA. The CDR3 totals 12 residues. Between the trimmed V and J ends, which lost 4 bases and 4 bases, there was a span of 10 bases.